The 5 T cell receptor beta chains in this list originate from one sample, sequenced in a study of identical twins. TCRdb used MiXCR to reprocess the 5' RACE reads, holding one entry per CDR3 protein. The sample yields roughly 290,000 distinct CDR3 sequences, just under 9.5% seen once. These data are also associated with another study on yellow fever vaccine responses in identical twins.

Input material: CD8+ T cells sorted from blood. These receptors came from a woman younger than 35 in good health.

This clonotype was picked up a small number of times. The chain is built from TRBV12-3 or TRBV12-4 and TRBJ2-1, with D possibly matching TRBD2 (6 bases). The CDR3 covers 18 residues. The ends were cut back, 6 bases at V and 0 bases at J, with 21 bases in the middle. CDR3 nucleotide sequence: TGTGCCAGCAGCCCCACTATTTTCATGGGGGGCTCCTACAATGAGCAGTTCTTC. Residues: CASSPTIFMGGSYNEQFF.

This clonotype was detected ten times or more. The chain combines TRBV9 with TRBJ2-3; the match to TRBD1 covers 8 bases. Germline V gene lookup returns CDR1 SGDLS and CDR2 YYNGEE. The V segment lost 4 bases and the J segment 2 bases; nucleotides outside the gene matches: 9. CDR3 size: 16 residues. The chain's CDR3 is CASSSRDRPPTDTQYF. CDR3 nucleotides: TGTGCCAGCAGCTCCCGGGACAGGCCACCCACAGATACGCAGTATTTT.

This clonotype occurred many times. The V and J genes are TRBV4-2 and TRBJ2-3; D ambiguous. The germline V and J ends were trimmed by 1 base and 2 bases, with 16 bases remaining between them. Germline V gene sequence: CDR1 LGHNA, CDR2 YNFKEQ. The CDR3 covers 17 residues. The CDR3 protein is CASSQGVESLSTDTQYF. The DNA for the CDR3 is TGTGCCAGCAGCCAAGGGGTGGAGAGCTTATCCACAGATACGCAGTATTTT.

This clonotype was detected a few times. V usage is TRBV7-2 and J usage is TRBJ2-3; D uncertain. The CDR3 has 15 amino acids. Germline CDR1 reads SGHTA; CDR2 reads FQGNSA. Trimming pared 7 bases from V and 2 bases from J, leaving 16 bases between. The CDR3 DNA reads TGTGCCAGCAACTCTGTGAAGGGAAACACAGATACGCAGTATTTT. This sequence encodes CASNSVKGNTDTQYF.

This clonotype turned up a few times. CDR3 in DNA: TGTGCCAGCAGCGATAATTCGGACGAGCAGTACTTC. Its protein product is CASSDNSDEQYF. The gene calls are TRBV7-6 and TRBJ2-7; D gene unclear. The V gene lost 5 bases and the J gene lost 5 bases, with 10 bases spanning the gap. Per germline, CDR1 SGHVS and CDR2 FNYEAQ. CDR3 length: 12 residues.